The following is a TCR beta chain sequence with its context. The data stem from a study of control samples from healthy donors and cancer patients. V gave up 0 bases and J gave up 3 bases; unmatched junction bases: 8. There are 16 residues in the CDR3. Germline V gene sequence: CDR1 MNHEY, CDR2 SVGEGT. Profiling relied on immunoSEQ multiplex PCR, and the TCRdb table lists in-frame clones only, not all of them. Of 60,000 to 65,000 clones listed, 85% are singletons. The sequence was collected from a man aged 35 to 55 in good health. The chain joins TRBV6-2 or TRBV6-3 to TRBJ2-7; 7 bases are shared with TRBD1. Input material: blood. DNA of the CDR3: TGTGCCAGCAGTTACTCGGGTGGGGACAGCGGCTACGAGCAGTACTTC. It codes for CASSYSGGDSGYEQYF.